This T cell receptor (beta chain) came from a study of T cell responses to AZD1222 COVID-19 vaccine (dated by TCRdb to the early 2020s). In terms of the full investigation: TCR sequencing was performed for about 250 trial participants, of whom 200 to 210 were given two doses of AZD1222 and around 26 were given two doses of MenACWY control vaccine. Trial participants were enrolled into age subgroups of 18-55, 56-69 and 70-plus years, which contained 148, 28 and 57 TCR-sequenced participants, respectively. Broad study findings and their caveats: Vaccine-associated CD4 TCRs spanned the whole spike protein, with dominant responses in regions 160-218 and 743-854. Epitopes outside the regions mutated in the B.1.351 and B.1.1.7 variants were reportedly recognized by nearly half of the unique spike-specific TCRs. Because no day 14 peak-response samples were available, repertoires were characterized only after the peak T cell response. Conclusions about previously exposed vaccinees were limited because only six AZD1222 recipients were SARS-CoV-2 seropositive at baseline. In the small 56-69-year group, the increase in depth fell short of significance, most likely because of low power. After two AZD1222 doses, spike-specific TCR breadth and depth were significantly higher than at day 0 and than in MenACWY recipients. Most participants were white British and females outnumbered males, and the authors suggested that clonal diversity may have been underestimated.

Concerning this clone itself: It lacks a known antigen. There are no base qualities to consult, and no much larger clone falls within one base.

The CDR3 regions of human TCRbeta chains were analyzed by immunosequencing. The authors' pipeline ran thus. TCRs in the repertoires were compared against a reference library of SARS-CoV-2-specific TCRs that had been generated with the MIRA antigen-specificity platform. Breadth was defined as the fraction of unique TCRs that were SARS-CoV-2-associated. Depth was defined as the fraction of total T cells that were SARS-CoV-2-associated. Using the MIRA data, each spike-specific TCR was assigned both to the spike region to which the TCR was reactive and to a CD4 or CD8 class. Log10-transformed breadth and depth values were compared by one-way ANOVA with Sidak's multiple comparisons tests. The clones in this table, taken by TCRdb from immuneACCESS, are in-frame only. Not every clone is retained; where verified, under half of the shortfall comes from an unresolved V gene, and the cause of the rest is unknown. Clone size and the V and J calls come from that table; the DNA yielded D and trimming. This sample comprises 100,000 to 150,000 clones, 75% to 95% of them detected only once. Approximately 2.1% of the sample lies in the top ten.

CDR1 SGHTA and CDR2 FQGNSA were looked up in the germline V gene. Relative to germline, V is 2 bases shorter and J is 2 bases shorter, with 13 bases between their ends. Taken from cysteine to valine, the CDR3 has 15 residues. Only CDR3 DNA is held: 45 bases, read in frame from base 1. The sample's time point, from its label and the paper: about 28 days (+/-7) after the second vaccine dose. AZD1222 recipients whose second dose came at about 4 weeks and those whose second dose came at about 12 weeks were combined into one group, since spike-specific TCR depth and breadth did not differ between the two schedules. The vaccinee samples were drawn from two UK trials, COV001 and COV002, one of which was a single-blind randomized controlled phase 2/3 trial testing AZD1222 (ChAdOx1 nCoV-19) in healthy adults. Trial participant PBMC samples were collected at day 0 and day 28 after the second dose for TCRbeta chain sequencing.

The sample consisted of peripheral blood, taken 28 days after the second AZD1222 dose. The TCR was taken from an adult who received the AZD1222 COVID-19 vaccine. The sequence joins TRBV7-2 to TRBJ2-7; the D gene is perhaps TRBD2, from 7 matching bases. The DNA reads TGTGCCAGCAGCTTAAACGGGGGGCTAGCCTACGAGCAGTACGTC. The encoded protein is CASSLNGGLAYEQYV.